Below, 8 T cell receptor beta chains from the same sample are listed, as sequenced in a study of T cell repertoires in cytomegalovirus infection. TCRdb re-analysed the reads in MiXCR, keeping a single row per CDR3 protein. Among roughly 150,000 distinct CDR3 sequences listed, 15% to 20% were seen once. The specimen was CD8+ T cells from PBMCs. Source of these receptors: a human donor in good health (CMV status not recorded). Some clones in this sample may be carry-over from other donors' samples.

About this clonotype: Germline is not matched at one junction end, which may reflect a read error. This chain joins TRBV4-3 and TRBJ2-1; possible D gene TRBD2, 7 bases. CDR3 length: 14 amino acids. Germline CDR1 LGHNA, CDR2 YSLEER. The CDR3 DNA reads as TGCGCCAGCAGCACAGTGGCGGGGGACAATCAGCAGTTCTTC. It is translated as CASSTVAGDNQQFF.

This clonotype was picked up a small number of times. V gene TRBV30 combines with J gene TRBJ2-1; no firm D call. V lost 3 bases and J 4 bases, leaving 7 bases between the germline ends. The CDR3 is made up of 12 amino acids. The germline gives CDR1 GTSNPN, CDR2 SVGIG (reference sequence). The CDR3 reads CAWSRRYNEQFF. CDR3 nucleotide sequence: TGTGCCTGGAGCCGTAGATACAATGAGCAGTTCTTC. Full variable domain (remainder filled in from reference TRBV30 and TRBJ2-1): SQTIHQWPATLVQPVGSPLSLECTVEGTSNPNLYWYRQAAGRGLQLLFYSVGIGQISSEVPQNLSASRPQDRQFILSSKKLLLSDSGFYLCAWSRRYNEQFFGPGTRLTVL.

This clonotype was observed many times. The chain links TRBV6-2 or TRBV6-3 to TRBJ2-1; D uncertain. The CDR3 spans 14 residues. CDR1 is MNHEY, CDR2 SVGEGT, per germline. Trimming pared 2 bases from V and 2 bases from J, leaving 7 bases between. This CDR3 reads CASSYAEAYNEQFF. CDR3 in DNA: TGTGCCAGCAGTTACGCGGAAGCCTACAATGAGCAGTTCTTC.

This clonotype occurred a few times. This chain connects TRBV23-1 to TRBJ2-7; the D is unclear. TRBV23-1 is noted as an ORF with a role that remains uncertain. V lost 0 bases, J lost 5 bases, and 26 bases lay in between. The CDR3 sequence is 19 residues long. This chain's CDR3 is CASSQSNWVWRLWSDEQYF. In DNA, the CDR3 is TGCGCCAGCAGTCAATCGAATTGGGTGTGGAGACTCTGGTCCGACGAGCAGTACTTC.

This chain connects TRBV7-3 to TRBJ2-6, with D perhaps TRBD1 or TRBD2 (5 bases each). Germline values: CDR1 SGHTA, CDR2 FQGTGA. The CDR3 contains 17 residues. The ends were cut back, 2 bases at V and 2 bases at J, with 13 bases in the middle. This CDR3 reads CASSLGGRTPGANVLTF. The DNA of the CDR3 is TGTGCCAGCAGCTTAGGGGGTCGCACGCCTGGGGCCAACGTCCTGACTTTC.

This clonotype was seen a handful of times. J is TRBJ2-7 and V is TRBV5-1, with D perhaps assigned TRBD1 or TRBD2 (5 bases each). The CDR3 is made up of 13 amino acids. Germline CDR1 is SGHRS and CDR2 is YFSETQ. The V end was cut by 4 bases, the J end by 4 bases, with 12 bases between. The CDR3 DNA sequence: TGCGCCAGCAGCGGGGGATCAACTTACGAGCAGTACTTC. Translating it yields CASSGGSTYEQYF. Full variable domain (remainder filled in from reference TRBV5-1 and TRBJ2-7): KAGVTQTPRYLIKTRGQQVTLSCSPISGHRSVSWYQQTPGQGLQFLFEYFSETQRNKGNFPGRFSGRQFSNSRSEMNVSTLELGDSALYLCASSGGSTYEQYFGPGTRLTVT.

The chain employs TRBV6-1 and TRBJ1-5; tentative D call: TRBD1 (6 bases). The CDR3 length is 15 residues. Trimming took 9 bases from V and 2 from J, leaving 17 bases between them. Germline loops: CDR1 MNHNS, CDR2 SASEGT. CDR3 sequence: CARPTQGGGNQPQHF. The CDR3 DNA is TGTGCCAGGCCAACACAGGGCGGCGGCAATCAGCCCCAGCATTTT.

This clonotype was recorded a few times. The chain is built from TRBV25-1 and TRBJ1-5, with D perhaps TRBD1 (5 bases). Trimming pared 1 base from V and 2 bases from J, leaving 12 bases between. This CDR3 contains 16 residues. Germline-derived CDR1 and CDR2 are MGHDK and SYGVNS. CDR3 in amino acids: CASSEFGAEGNQPQHF. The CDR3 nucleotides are TGTGCCAGCAGTGAATTTGGGGCAGAGGGCAATCAGCCCCAGCATTTT.